This T cell receptor beta chain was captured in a study of cytomegalovirus exposure and HLA in healthy donors. Overall study findings and caveats: Per a prior analysis, the majority of TCR beta V segments were productive roughly 87% or roughly 30% of the time. Several of the most significant clusters appeared, in a later analysis, to be linked to common viral pathogens. The later analysis indicated that the majority of CMV-associated TCR beta chains appeared HLA-restricted.

The PCR used 60 Vbeta and 13 Jbeta primers. The method was immunoSEQ multiplex PCR; TCRdb's version includes in-frame clones alone and lacks a portion of them. Recorded here are roughly 75,000 clones; the top ten clones represent roughly 0.9%. When sampled, the donors appeared nominally healthy, though they likely had unrecorded immune exposures. With regard to this clone: No antigen is known for it.

V lost 7 bases to trimming and J lost 6 bases, with 18 bases between them. CDR3 length: 13 amino acids. CDR1 and CDR2 from the germline V gene are SQVTM and ANQGSEA. This TCR came from a boy aged 10-17 years in good health and CMV-seronegative. The genes are TRBV29-1 and TRBJ1-1; maybe TRBD1 (6 bases). The sample was PBMCs. The CDR3 DNA is TGCAGCGCCCCCGGACAGCCAAACGCTGAAGCTTTCTTT. Protein: CSAPGQPNAEAFF. The whole variable domain, remainder taken from reference TRBV29-1 and TRBJ1-1, is SAVISQKPSRDICQRGTSLTIQCQVDSQVTMMFWYRQQPGQSLTLIATANQGSEATYESGFVIDKFPISRPNLTFSTLTVSNMSPEDSSIYLCSAPGQPNAEAFFGQGTRLTVV.